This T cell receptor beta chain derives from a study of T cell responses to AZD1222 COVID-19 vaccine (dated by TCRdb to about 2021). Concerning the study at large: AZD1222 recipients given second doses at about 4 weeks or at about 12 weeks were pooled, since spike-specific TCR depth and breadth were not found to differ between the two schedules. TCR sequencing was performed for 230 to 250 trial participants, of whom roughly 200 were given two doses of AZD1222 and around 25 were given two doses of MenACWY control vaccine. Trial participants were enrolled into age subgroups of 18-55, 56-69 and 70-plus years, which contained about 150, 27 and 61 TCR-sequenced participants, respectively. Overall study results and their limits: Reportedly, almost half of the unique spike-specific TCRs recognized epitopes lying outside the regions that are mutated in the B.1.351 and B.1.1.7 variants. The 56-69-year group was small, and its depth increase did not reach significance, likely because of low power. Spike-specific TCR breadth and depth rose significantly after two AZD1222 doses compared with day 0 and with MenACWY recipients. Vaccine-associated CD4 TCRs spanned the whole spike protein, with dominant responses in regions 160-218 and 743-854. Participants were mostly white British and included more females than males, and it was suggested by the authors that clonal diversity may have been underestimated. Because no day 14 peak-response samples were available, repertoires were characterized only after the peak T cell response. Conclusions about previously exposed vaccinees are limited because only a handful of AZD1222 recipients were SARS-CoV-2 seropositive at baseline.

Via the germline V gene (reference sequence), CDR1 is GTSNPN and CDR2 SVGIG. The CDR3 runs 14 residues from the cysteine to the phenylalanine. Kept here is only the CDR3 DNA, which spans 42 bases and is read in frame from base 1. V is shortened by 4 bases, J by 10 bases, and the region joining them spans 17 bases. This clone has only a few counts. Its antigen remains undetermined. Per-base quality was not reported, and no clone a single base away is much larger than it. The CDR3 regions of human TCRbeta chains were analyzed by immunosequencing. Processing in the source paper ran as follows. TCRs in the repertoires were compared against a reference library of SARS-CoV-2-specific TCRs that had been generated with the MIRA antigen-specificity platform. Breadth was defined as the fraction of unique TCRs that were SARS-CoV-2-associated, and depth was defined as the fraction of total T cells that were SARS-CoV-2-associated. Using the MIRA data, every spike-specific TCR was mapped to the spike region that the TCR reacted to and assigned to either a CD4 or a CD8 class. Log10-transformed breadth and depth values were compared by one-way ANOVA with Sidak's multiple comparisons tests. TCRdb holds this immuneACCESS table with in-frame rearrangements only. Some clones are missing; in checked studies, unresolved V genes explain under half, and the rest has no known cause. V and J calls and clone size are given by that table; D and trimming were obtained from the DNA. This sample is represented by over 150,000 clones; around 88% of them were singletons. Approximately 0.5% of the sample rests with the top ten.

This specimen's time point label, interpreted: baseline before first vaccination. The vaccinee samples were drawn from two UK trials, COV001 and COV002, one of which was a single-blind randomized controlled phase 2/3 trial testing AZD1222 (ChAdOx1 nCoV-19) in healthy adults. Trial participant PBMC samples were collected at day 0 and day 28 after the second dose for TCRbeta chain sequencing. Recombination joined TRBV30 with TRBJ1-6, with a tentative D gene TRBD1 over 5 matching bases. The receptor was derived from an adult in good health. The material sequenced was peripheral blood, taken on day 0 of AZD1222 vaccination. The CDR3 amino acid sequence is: CAWKRGREESPLHF. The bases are TGTGCCTGGAAACGGGGGAGGGAAGAGTCACCCCTCCACTTT.